This T cell receptor (beta chain) was retrieved from a study of identifying expanded T cells in peripheral blood. Assay: immunoSEQ multiplex PCR; the TCRdb copy retains only in-frame clones and omits some. The sample lists approximately 140,000 clones; 86% were seen once. Overall study findings and caveats: Clone count variance between approximately 2-week samples rose with total template count. Technical replicates showed about 1.1 changed clones; roughly two weeks 15 to 20; four weeks 19.

During the collection period, no donor immune events like infections were recorded. This CDR3 comprises 15 residues. Trimming removed 6 bases from V and 8 bases from J, with 17 bases in between. Germline CDR1 KGHSH, CDR2 LQKENI. Of note for this clone: Its target is unknown.

Sequencing was performed on blood. The TCR sequence derives from a person between 18 and 75 years old in good health. The rearrangement links TRBV18 to TRBJ1-6; maybe TRBD1 (5 bases). The CDR3 loop is CASSPNRRMDSPLHF. CDR3 nucleotide sequence: TGTGCCAGCTCCCCTAACAGGCGTATGGATTCACCCCTCCACTTT.